This T cell receptor (beta chain) is from a study of shared clonotypes between healthy human individuals. Study outcomes and limitations: Only a few donors were included, so the genetic and exposure-history diversity represented was limited. Memory subsets generally showed smaller estimated richness than naive subsets did.

V lost 5 bases and J lost 3; bases outside the gene matches: 6. Germline CDR1 reads SGHVS; CDR2 reads FQNEAQ. The CDR3 extends over 15 amino acids. CD8 cells classed as naive were CD45RO-negative and positively selected for CCR7, excluding terminally differentiated effector memory CD45RA+ cells. Donors were healthy HIV-negative adults without recent acute infections or vaccinations. This clone was observed once. Antigen specificity is unknown. Deep-level assay runs were performed. Using immunoSEQ multiplex PCR, the repertoire was profiled, and TCRdb retains in-frame clones only, with some absent. This table holds about 2.1 million clones, under 95% found once.

The origin of this receptor is a man aged 18 to 30 in good health. Some clones in this sample may be carry-over from other donors' samples. The genes are TRBV7-8 and TRBJ2-3, with 9 nucleotides matching TRBD1. The sequencing input was naive CD8+ T cells from PBMCs. In nucleotides, the CDR3 is TGTGCCAGCAGCCGACCCGGGACAGGGACAGATACGCAGTATTTT. Translated, it gives CASSRPGTGTDTQYF.